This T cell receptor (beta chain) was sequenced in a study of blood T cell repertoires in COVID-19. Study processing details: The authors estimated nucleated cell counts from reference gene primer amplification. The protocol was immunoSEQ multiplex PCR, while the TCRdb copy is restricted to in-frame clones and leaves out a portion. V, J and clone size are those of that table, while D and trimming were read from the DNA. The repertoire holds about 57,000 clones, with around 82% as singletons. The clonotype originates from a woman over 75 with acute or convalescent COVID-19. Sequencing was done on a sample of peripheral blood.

The CDR3 bases are TGTGCCAGCAGCTTAGATGAGTCACCCCTCCACTTT. Its protein is CASSLDESPLHF. The rearrangement joins TRBV7-9 to TRBJ1-6; D ambiguous. This CDR3 region has 12 residues. The ends were cut back, 1 base at V and 10 bases at J, with 5 bases in the middle. The germline gives CDR1 SEHNR, CDR2 FQNEAQ (reference sequence).